Listed below are T cell receptor beta chains from one sample, sequenced in a study of T cell responses to AZD1222 COVID-19 vaccine. Here immunoSEQ multiplex PCR was the method, and the copy in TCRdb shows in-frame clones only, minus some. This table holds 65,000 to 85,000 clones, approximately 85% found once. The source was peripheral blood, collected 28 days after the second AZD1222 dose. The receptors were sampled from an adult who received the AZD1222 COVID-19 vaccine. The CDR3 runs from the conserved cysteine through the conserved F or W. Fields, in order: clone size, CDR3 length, J gene, V gene, D gene, CDR3 protein, CDR3 DNA. A D gene is named only where the DNA matches it firmly. Some rows have no size entry. The others give once, few or many, or a class for an expanded clone.

once | 13 | TRBJ2-1 | TRBV9 | NA | CASNEGGINEQFF | TGTGCCAGCAATGAAGGGGGGATCAATGAGCAGTTCTTC
NA | 16 | TRBJ2-3 | TRBV10-3 | NA | CAISESAGPSTDTQYF | TGTGCCATCAGTGAGTCGGCAGGTCCTAGCACAGATACGCAGTATTTT
NA | 14 | TRBJ1-6 | TRBV6-5 | NA | CATRSEVGSSPLHF | TGTGCCACCAGATCAGAAGTGGGGAGTTCACCCCTCCACTTT
NA | 14 | TRBJ2-7 | TRBV5-5 | NA | CASSNPGGYPSEYF | TGTGCCAGCAGTAATCCGGGCGGGTACCCCAGTGAGTACTTC
NA | 15 | TRBJ2-1 | TRBV10-3 | TRBD2 | CAISDPRGDPNEQFF | TGTGCCATCAGTGATCCCCGGGGGGATCCCAATGAGCAGTTCTTC
NA | 14 | TRBJ2-7 | TRBV28 | TRBD1 | CASSSTGGGYEQYF | TGTGCCAGCAGCTCGACAGGGGGGGGTTACGAGCAGTACTTC
once | 14 | TRBJ1-4 | TRBV15 | NA | CATSRDGGNEKLFF | TGTGCCACCAGCAGAGATGGCGGCAATGAAAAACTGTTTTTT
NA | 15 | TRBJ2-3 | TRBV9 | NA | CASSVGVGVPDTQYF | TGTGCCAGCAGCGTAGGGGTGGGGGTGCCAGATACGCAGTATTTT
NA | 12 | TRBJ1-4 | TRBV6-6 | NA | CASSGFNEKLFF | TGTGCCAGCAGTGGGTTCAATGAAAAACTGTTTTTT
NA | 13 | TRBJ1-2 | TRBV6-2/TRBV6-3 | NA | CASSRSANYGYTF | TGTGCCAGCAGCCGGTCAGCTAACTATGGCTACACCTTC
NA | 17 | TRBJ1-3 | TRBV3-1/TRBV3-2 | TRBD1 | CASSQVRDSLSGNTIYF | TGTGCCAGCAGCCAAGTTCGGGACAGCCTCTCTGGAAACACCATATATTTT
once | 14 | TRBJ2-1 | TRBV3-1/TRBV3-2 | NA | CASSQTLGPNEQFF | TGTGCCAGCAGCCAAACCCTAGGACCCAATGAGCAGTTCTTC
NA | 19 | TRBJ2-7 | TRBV4-1 | TRBD1 | CASSQEMDRGPQGSVEQYF | TGCGCCAGCAGCCAAGAAATGGACAGGGGCCCTCAAGGGTCGGTCGAGCAGTACTTC
NA | 16 | TRBJ1-4 | TRBV19 | NA | CASSMASTVGGEKLFF | TGTGCCAGTAGTATGGCTTCGACTGTTGGTGGTGAAAAACTGTTTTTT
NA | 13 | TRBJ1-1 | TRBV10-1 | TRBD1 | CASSGGQDTEAFF | TGCGCCAGCAGTGGGGGACAGGACACTGAAGCTTTCTTT
NA | 14 | TRBJ2-3 | TRBV11-2 | NA | CASSQRIVSDTQYF | TGTGCCAGCAGCCAGAGGATAGTATCAGATACGCAGTATTTT
NA | 13 | TRBJ1-6 | TRBV25-1 | NA | CASSQTWKSPLHF | TGTGCCAGCAGCCAGACGTGGAAATCACCCCTCCACTTT
NA | 16 | TRBJ2-7 | TRBV15 | TRBD1 | CATSGYFGTGGYEQYF | TGTGCCACCAGCGGCTACTTCGGGACAGGGGGGTACGAGCAGTACTTC
NA | 17 | TRBJ2-3 | TRBV19 | NA | CASSSYAGSTSTDTQYF | TGTGCCAGTAGTTCTTACGCCGGTTCCACTAGCACAGATACGCAGTATTTT
NA | 14 | TRBJ1-2 | TRBV16 | NA | CASSQAPRGYGYTF | TGTGCCAGCAGCCAGGCCCCGCGGGGCTATGGCTACACCTTC
NA | 16 | TRBJ2-3 | TRBV6-5 | TRBD1 | CASSLGQGGGTDTQYF | TGTGCCAGCAGTTTAGGACAGGGTGGGGGCACAGATACGCAGTATTTT